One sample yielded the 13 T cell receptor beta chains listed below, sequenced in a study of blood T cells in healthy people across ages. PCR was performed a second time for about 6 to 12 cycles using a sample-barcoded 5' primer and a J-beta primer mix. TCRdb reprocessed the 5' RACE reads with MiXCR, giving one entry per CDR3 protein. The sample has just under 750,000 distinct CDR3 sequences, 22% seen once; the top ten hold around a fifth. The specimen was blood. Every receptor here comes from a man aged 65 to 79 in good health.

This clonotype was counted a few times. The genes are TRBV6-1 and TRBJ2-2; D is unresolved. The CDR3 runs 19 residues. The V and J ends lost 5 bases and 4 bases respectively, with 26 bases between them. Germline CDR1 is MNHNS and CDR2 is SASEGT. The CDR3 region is CASSKTPFGGRERTGELFF. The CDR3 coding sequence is TGTGCCAGCAGTAAGACCCCTTTCGGCGGCCGAGAGCGCACCGGGGAGCTGTTTTTT.

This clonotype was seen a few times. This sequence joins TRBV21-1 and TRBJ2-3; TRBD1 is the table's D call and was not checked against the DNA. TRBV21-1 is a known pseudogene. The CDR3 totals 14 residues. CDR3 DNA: TGTGCCAGCAGCGGGACAGGGTGCACAGATACGCAGTATTTT. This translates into CASSGTGCTDTQYF.

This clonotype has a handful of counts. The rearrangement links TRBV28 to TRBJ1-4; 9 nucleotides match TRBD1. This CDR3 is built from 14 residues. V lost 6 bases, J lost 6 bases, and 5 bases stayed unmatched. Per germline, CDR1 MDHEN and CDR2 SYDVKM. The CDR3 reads CASRKQGADEKLFF. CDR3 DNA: TGTGCCAGCAGAAAACAGGGGGCTGATGAAAAACTGTTTTTT.

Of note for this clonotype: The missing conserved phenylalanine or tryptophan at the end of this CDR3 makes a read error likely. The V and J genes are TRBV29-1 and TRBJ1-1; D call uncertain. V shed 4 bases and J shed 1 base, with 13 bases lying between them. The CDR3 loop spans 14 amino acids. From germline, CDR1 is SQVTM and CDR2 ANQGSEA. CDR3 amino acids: CSVGLAIPNTEAFL. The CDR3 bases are TGCAGCGTTGGTTTGGCGATCCCGAACACTGAAGCTTTCCTT.

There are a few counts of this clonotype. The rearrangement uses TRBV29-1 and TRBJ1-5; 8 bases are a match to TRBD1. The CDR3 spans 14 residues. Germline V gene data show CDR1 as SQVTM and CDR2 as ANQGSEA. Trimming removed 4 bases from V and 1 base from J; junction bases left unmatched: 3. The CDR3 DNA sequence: TGCAGCGTTGTAGACAGGGGAAGCAATCAGCCCCAGCATTTT. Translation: CSVVDRGSNQPQHF. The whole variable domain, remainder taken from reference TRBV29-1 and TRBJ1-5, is SAVISQKPSRDICQRGTSLTIQCQVDSQVTMMFWYRQQPGQSLTLIATANQGSEATYESGFVIDKFPISRPNLTFSTLTVSNMSPEDSSIYLCSVVDRGSNQPQHFGDGTRLSIL.

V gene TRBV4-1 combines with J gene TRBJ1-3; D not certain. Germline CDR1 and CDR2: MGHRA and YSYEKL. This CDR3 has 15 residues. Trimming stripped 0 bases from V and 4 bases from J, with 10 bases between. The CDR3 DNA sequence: TGCGCCAGCAGCCAAGATTACCCGCGGGGAAACACCATATATTTT. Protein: CASSQDYPRGNTIYF.

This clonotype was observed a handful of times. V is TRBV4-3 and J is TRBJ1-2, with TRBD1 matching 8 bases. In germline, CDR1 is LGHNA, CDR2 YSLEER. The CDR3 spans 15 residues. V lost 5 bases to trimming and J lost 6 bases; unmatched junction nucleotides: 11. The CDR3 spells CASSTRTGLGDGYTF. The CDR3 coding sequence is TGCGCCAGCAGCACAAGGACAGGGTTGGGGGATGGCTACACCTTC.

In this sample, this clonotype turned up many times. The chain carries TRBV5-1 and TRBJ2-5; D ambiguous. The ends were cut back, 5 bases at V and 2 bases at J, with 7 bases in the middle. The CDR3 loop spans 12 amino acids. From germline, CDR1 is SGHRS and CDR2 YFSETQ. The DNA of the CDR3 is TGCGCCAGCAGATTCGATCAAGAGACCCAGTACTTC. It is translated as CASRFDQETQYF.

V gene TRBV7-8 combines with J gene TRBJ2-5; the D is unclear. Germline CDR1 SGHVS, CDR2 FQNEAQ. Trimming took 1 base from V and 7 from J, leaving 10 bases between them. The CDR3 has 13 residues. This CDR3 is CASSLVVQATQYF. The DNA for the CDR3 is TGTGCCAGCAGCTTAGTAGTCCAGGCGACCCAGTACTTC.

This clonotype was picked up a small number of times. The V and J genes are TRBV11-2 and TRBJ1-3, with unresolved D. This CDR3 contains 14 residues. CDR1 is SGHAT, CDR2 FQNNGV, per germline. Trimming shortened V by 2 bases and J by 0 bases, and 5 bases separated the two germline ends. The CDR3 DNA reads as TGTGCCAGCAGCTTAACAGACTCTGGAAACACCATATATTTT. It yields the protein CASSLTDSGNTIYF.

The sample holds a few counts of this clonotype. The DNA for the CDR3 is TGTGCCAGCAGTGCGGACCGATTCTCTGGAAACACCATATATTTT. Amino acid sequence: CASSADRFSGNTIYF. The V and J genes are TRBV6-1 and TRBJ1-3; the D is unclear. Germline V lookup: CDR1 MNHNS, CDR2 SASEGT. The CDR3 contains 15 residues. Deletions cut 4 bases from V and 0 bases from J, with 10 bases between.

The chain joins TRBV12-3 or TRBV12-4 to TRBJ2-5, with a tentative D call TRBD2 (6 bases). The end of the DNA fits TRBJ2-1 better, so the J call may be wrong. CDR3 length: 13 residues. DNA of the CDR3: TGTGCCAGCAGTTATCGCGGGGAGCTTGAGCAGTTCTTC. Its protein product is CASSYRGELEQFF.

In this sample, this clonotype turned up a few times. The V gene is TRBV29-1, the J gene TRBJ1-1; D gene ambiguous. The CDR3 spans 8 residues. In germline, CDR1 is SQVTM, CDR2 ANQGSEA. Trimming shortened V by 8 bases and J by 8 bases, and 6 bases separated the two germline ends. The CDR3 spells CSTEEAFF. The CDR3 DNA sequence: TGCAGCACCGAGGAAGCTTTCTTT.